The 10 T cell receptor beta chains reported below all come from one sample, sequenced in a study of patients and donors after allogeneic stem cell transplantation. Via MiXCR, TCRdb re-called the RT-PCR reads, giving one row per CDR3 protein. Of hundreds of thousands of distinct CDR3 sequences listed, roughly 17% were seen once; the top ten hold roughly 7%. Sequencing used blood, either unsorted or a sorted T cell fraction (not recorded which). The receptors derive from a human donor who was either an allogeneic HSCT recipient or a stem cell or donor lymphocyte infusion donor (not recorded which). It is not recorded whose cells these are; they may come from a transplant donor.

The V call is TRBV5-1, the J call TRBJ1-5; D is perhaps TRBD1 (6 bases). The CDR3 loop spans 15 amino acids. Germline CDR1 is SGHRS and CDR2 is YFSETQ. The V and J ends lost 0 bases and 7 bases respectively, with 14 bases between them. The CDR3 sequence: CASSLEGNREQPQHF. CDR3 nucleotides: TGCGCCAGCAGCTTGGAAGGGAACAGGGAGCAGCCCCAGCATTTT.

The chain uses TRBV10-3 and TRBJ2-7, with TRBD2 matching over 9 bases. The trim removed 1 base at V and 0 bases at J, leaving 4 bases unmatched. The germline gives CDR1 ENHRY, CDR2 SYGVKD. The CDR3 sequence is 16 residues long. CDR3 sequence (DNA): TGTGCCATCAGTGAGTTTAGCGGGGGAAGCTCCTACGAGCAGTACTTC. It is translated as CAISEFSGGSSYEQYF.

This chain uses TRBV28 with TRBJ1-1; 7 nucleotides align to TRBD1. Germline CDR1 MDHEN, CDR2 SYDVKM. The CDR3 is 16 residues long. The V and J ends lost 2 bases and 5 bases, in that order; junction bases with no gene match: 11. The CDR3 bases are TGTGCCAGCAGTTTAGGATGGGCACAGGGGTGGACTGAAGCTTTCTTT. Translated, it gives CASSLGWAQGWTEAFF.

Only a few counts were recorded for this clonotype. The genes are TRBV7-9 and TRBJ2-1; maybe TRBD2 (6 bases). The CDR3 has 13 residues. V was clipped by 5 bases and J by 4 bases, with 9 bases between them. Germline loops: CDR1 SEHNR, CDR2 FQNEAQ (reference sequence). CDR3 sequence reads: CASSERVYNEQFF. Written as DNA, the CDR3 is TGTGCCAGCAGCGAGCGGGTGTACAATGAGCAGTTCTTC.

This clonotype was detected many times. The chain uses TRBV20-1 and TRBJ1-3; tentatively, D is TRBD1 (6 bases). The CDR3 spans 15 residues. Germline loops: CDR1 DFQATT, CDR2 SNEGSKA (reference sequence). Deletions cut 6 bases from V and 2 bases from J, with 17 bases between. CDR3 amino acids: CSASRFGTTGNTIYF. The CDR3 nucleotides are TGCAGTGCGTCTAGGTTCGGGACAACTGGAAACACCATATATTTT.

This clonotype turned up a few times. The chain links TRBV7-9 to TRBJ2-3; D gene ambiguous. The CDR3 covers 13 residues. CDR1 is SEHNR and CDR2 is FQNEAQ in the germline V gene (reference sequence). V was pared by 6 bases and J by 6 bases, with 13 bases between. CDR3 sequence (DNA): TGTGCCAGCAGACCCCCATCGATGGATACGCAGTATTTT. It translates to CASRPPSMDTQYF.

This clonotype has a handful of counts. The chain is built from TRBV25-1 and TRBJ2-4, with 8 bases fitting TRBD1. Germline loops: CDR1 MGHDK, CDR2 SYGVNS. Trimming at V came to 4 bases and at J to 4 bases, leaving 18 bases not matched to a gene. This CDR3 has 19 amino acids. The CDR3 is CASSVPDRGGPHGKNIQYF. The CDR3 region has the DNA TGTGCCAGCAGTGTCCCAGACAGGGGCGGACCTCACGGGAAAAACATTCAGTACTTC.

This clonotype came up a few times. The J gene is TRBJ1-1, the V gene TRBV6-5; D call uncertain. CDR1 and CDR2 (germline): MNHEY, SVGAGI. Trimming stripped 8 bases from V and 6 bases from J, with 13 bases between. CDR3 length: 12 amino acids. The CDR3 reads CASGYEGPEAFF. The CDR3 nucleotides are TGTGCCAGCGGATACGAAGGGCCTGAAGCTTTCTTT.

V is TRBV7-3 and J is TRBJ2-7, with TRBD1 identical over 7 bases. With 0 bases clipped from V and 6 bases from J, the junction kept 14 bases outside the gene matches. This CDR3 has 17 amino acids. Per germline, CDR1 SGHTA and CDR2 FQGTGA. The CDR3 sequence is CASSLTRFGQGVCEQYF. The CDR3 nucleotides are TGTGCCAGCAGCTTAACGAGATTTGGGCAGGGGGTTTGCGAGCAGTACTTC.

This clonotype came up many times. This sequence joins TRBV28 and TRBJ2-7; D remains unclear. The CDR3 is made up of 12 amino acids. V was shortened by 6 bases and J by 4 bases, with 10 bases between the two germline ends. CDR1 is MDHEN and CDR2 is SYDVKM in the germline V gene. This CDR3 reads CASSLTPYEQYF. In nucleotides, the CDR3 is TGTGCCAGCAGCCTGACACCTTACGAGCAGTACTTC. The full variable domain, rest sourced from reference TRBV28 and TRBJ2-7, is DVKVTQSSRYLVKRTGEKVFLECVQDMDHENMFWYRQDPGLGLRLIYFSYDVKMKEKGDIPEGYSVSREKKERFSLILESASTNQTSMYLCASSLTPYEQYFGPGTRLTVT.